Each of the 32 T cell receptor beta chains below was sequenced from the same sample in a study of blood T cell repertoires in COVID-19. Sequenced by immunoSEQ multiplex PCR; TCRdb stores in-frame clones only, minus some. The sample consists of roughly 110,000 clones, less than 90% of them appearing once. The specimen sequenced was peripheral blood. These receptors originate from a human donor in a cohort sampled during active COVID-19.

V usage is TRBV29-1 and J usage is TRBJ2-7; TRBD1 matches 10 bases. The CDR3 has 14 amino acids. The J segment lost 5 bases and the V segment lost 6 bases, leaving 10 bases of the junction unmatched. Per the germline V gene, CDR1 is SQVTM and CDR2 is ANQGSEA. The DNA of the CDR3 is TGCAGCGTGAACCCCGGGACAGGGGCCCACGAGCAGTACTTC. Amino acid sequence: CSVNPGTGAHEQYF.

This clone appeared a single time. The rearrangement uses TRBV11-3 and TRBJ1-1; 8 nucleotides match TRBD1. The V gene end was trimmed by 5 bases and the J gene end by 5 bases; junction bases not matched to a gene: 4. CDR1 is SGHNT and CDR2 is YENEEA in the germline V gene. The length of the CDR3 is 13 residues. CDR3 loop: CASSPNRGTEAFF. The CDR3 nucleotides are TGTGCCAGCAGCCCGAACAGGGGGACTGAAGCTTTCTTT.

CDR3 sequence: CASSEAYYNEQFF. The CDR3 DNA reads as TGTGCCAGCAGTGAAGCTTACTACAATGAGCAGTTCTTC. The chain joins TRBV2 to TRBJ2-1, with D hard to call. Germline CDR1 SNHLY, CDR2 FYNNEI. The CDR3 contains 13 residues. Between the trimmed V and J ends, which lost 0 bases and 3 bases, there was a span of 3 bases. Full variable domain (missing parts from reference TRBV2 and TRBJ2-1): EPEVTQTPSHQVTQMGQEVILRCVPISNHLYFYWYRQILGQKVEFLVSFYNNEISEKSEIFDDQFSVERPDGSNFTLKIRSTKLEDSAMYFCASSEAYYNEQFFGPGTRLTVL.

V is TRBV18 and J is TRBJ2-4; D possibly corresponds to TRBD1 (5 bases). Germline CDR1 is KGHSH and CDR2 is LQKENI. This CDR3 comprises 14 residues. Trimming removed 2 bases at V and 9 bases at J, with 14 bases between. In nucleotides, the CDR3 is TGTGCCAGCTCACCAGCCTCTGACAGAGGCATTCAGTACTTC. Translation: CASSPASDRGIQYF. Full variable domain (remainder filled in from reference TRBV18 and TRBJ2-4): NAGVMQNPRHLVRRRGQEARLRCSPMKGHSHVYWYRQLPEEGLKFMVYLQKENIIDESGMPKERFSAEFPKEGPSILRIQQVVRGDSAAYFCASSPASDRGIQYFGAGTRLSVL.

CDR3 loop: CASSVGEGSYEQYV. The DNA for the CDR3 is TGTGCCAGCAGCGTAGGGGAGGGCTCCTACGAGCAGTACGTC. The chain joins TRBV9 to TRBJ2-7; 7 bases are a match to TRBD2. The CDR3 spans 14 residues. Germline assignment: CDR1 SGDLS and CDR2 YYNGEE. The junction had 0 bases not matched to a gene; V was cut back by 0 bases and J by 0 bases.

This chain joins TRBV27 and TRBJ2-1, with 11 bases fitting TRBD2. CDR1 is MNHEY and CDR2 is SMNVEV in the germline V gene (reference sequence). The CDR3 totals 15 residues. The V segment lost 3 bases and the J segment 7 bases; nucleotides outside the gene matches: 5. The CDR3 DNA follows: TGTGCCAGCAGTTTCGGTAGCGGGAGGGGGAATGAGCAGTTCTTC. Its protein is CASSFGSGRGNEQFF.

The DNA for the CDR3 is TGCGCCAGCAGCTTGGACTATGATGGCTACACCTTC. It is translated as CASSLDYDGYTF. The chain combines TRBV5-1 with TRBJ1-2; D is uncertain. Trimming shortened V by 0 bases and J by 6 bases, and 6 bases separated the two germline ends. Germline-derived CDR1 and CDR2 are SGHRS and YFSETQ. This CDR3 spans 12 amino acids.

CDR3 protein: CASSLVASGNPDTQYF. The CDR3 DNA reads as TGCGCCAGCAGCTTGGTGGCTAGCGGGAACCCAGATACGCAGTATTTT. V usage is TRBV5-1 and J usage is TRBJ2-3; 9 bases align to TRBD2. CDR1 is SGHRS, CDR2 YFSETQ, per germline. The junction had 6 bases not matched to a gene; V was cut back by 0 bases and J by 4 bases. The length of the CDR3 is 16 residues.

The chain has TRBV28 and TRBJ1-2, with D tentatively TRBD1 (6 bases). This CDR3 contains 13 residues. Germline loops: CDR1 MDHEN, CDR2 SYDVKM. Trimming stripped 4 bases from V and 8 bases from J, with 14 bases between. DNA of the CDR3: TGTGCCAGCAGTTCCGGGACACGAGGGGGCTACACCTTC. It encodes CASSSGTRGGYTF.

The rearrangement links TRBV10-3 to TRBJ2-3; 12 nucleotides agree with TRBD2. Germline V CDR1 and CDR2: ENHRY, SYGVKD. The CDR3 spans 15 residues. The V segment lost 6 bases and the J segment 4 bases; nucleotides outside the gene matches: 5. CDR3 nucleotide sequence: TGTGCCATCAGCCAGACTAGCGGGAGCTCAGATACGCAGTATTTT. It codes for CAISQTSGSSDTQYF.

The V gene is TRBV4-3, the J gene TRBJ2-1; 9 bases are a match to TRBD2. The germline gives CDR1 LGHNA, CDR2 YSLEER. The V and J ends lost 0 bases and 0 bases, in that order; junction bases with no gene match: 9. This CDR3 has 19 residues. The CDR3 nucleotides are TGCGCCAGCAGCCAAGATTTTTTCGAGCGGGAGGACTCCTACAATGAGCAGTTCTTC. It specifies CASSQDFFEREDSYNEQFF.

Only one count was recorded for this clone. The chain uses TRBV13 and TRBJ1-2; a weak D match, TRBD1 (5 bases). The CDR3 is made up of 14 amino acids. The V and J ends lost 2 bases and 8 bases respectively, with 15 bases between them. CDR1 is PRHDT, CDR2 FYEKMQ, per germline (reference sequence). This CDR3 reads CASSLKRGSQGYTF. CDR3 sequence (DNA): TGTGCCAGCAGCTTAAAGCGGGGGTCCCAGGGCTACACCTTC.

The CDR3 DNA reads TGTGCCAGCAGTTATCCCCCACGATTAGCGGGAGTCGGGGCCAACGTCCTGACTTTC. Its protein is CASSYPPRLAGVGANVLTF. The V and J genes are TRBV6-2 or TRBV6-3 and TRBJ2-6; 9 nucleotides match TRBD2. The germline gives CDR1 MNHEY, CDR2 SVGEGT. This CDR3 is 19 amino acids long. With 3 bases clipped from V and 4 bases from J, the junction kept 13 bases outside the gene matches.

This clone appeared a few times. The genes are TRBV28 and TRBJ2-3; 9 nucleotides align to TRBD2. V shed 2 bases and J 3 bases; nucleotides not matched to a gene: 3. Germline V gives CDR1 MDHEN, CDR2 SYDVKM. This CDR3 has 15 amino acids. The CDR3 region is CASSLRGRGTDTQYF. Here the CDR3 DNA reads TGTGCCAGCAGTTTACGCGGGAGGGGTACAGATACGCAGTATTTT.

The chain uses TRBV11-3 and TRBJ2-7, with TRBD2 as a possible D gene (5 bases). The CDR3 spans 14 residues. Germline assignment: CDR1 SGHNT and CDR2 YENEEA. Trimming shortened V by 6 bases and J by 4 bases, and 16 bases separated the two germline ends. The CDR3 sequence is CASSFTGVGYEQYF. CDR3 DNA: TGTGCCAGCAGTTTTACCGGGGTGGGATACGAGCAGTACTTC.

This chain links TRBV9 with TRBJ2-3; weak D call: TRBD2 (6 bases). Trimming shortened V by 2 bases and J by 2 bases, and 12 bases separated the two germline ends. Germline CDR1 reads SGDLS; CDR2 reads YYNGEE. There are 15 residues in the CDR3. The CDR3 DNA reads TGTGCCAGCAGCGTTAGCGGATTCCCCACAGATACGCAGTATTTT. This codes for CASSVSGFPTDTQYF.

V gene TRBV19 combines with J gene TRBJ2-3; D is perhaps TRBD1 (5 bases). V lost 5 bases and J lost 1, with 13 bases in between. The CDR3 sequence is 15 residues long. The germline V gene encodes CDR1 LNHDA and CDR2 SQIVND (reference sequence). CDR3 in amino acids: CASSDTGDRTDTQYF. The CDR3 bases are TGTGCCAGTAGTGACACAGGTGACCGCACAGATACGCAGTATTTT.

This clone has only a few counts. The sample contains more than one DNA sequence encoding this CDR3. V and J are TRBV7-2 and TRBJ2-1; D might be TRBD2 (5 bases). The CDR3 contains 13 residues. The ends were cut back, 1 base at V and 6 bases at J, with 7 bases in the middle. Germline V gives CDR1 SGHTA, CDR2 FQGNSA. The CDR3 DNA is TGTGCCAGCAGCTTAGGGCGGGCCAATGAGCAGTTCTTC. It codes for CASSLGRANEQFF.

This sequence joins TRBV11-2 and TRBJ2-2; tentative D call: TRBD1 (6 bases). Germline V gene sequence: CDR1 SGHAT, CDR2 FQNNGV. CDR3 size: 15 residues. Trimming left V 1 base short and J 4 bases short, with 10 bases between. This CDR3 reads CASSLGMGATGELFF. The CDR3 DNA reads TGTGCCAGCAGCTTAGGCATGGGGGCCACCGGGGAGCTGTTTTTT.

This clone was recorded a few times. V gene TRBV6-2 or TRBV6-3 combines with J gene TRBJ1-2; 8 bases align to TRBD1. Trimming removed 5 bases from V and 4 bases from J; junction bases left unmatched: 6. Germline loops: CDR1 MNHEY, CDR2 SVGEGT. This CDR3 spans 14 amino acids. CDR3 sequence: CASSPGGVVYGYTF. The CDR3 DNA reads TGTGCCAGCAGTCCAGGGGGCGTCGTCTATGGCTACACCTTC.

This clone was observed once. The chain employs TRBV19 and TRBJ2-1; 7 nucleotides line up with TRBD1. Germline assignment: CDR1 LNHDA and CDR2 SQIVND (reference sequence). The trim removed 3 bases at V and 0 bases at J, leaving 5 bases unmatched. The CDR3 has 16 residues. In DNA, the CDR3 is TGTGCCAGTAGTATTGCCAGGGGGAGCTCCTACAATGAGCAGTTCTTC. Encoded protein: CASSIARGSSYNEQFF.

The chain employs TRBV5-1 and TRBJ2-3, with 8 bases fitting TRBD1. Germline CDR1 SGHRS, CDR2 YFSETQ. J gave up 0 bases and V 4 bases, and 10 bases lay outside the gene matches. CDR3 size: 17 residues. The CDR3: CASSAVQGQASTDTQYF. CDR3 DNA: TGCGCCAGCAGCGCCGTCCAGGGACAGGCGAGCACAGATACGCAGTATTTT. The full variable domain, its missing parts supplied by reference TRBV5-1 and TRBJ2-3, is KAGVTQTPRYLIKTRGQQVTLSCSPISGHRSVSWYQQTPGQGLQFLFEYFSETQRNKGNFPGRFSGRQFSNSRSEMNVSTLELGDSALYLCASSAVQGQASTDTQYFGPGTRLTVL.

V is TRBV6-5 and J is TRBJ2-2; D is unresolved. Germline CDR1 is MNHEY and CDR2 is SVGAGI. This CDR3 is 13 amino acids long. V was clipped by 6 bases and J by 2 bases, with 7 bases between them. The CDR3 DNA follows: TGTGCCAGCAGACGAAGCAACACCGGGGAGCTGTTTTTT. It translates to CASRRSNTGELFF.

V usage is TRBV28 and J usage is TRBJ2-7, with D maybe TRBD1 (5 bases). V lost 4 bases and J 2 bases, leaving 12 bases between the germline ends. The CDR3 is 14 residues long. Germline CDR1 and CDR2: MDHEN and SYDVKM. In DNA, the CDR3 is TGTGCCAGCAGTTGGACAATTTTTCCCTACGAGCAGTACTTC. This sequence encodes CASSWTIFPYEQYF.

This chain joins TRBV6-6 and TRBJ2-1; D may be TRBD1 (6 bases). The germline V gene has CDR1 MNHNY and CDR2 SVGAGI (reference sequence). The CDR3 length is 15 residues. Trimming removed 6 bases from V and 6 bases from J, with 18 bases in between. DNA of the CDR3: TGTGCCAGCAGGCTTGGACAGACTATCGGCAATGAGCAGTTCTTC. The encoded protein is CASRLGQTIGNEQFF.

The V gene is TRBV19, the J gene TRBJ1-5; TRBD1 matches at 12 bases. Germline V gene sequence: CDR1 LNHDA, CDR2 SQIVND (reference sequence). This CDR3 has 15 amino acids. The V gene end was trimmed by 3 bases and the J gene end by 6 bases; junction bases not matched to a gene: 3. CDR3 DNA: TGTGCCAGTAGTATGGGACAGGGGGCGGGTCAGCCCCAGCATTTT. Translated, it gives CASSMGQGAGQPQHF.

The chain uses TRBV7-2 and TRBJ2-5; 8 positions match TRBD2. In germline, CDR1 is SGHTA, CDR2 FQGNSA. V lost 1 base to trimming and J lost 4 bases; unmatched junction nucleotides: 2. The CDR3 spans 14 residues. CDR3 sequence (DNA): TGTGCCAGCAGCTTAGTGCGGGGGGTAGAGACCCAGTACTTC. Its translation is CASSLVRGVETQYF.

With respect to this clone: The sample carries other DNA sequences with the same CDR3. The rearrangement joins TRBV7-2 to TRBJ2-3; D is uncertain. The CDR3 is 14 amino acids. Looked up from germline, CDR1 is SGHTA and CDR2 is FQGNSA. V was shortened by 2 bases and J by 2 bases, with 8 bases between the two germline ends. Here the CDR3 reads CASSLSRDTDTQYF. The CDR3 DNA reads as TGTGCCAGCAGCTTAAGTCGAGACACAGATACGCAGTATTTT.

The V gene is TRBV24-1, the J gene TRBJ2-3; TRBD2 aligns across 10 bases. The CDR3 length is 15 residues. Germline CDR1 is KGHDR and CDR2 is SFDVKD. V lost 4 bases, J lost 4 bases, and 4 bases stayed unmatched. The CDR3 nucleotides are TGTGCCACCAGTGAAACTAGCGGGATCTCAGATACGCAGTATTTT. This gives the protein CATSETSGISDTQYF.

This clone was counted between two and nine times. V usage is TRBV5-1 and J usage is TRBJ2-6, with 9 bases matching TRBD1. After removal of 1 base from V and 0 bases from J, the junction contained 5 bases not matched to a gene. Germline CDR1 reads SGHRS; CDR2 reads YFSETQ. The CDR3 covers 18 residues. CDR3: CASSLRTGVFSGANVLTF. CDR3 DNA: TGCGCCAGCAGCTTGCGGACAGGGGTATTCTCTGGGGCCAACGTCCTGACTTTC.

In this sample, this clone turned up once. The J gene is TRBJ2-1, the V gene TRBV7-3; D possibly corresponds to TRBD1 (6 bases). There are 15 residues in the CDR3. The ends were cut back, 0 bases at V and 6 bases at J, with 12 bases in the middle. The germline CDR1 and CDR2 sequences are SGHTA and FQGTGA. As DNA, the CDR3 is TGTGCCAGCAGCTTAACGGGGGCCCCTGGCAATGAGCAGTTCTTC. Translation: CASSLTGAPGNEQFF.

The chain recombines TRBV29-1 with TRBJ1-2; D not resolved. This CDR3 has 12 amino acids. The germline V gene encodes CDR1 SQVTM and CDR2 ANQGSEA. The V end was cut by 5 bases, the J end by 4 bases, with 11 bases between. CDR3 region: CSVFGGSYGYTF. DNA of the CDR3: TGCAGCGTTTTCGGAGGAAGCTATGGCTACACCTTC. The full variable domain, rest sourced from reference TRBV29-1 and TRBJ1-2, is SAVISQKPSRDICQRGTSLTIQCQVDSQVTMMFWYRQQPGQSLTLIATANQGSEATYESGFVIDKFPISRPNLTFSTLTVSNMSPEDSSIYLCSVFGGSYGYTFGSGTRLTVV.